This T cell receptor beta chain was retrieved from a study of cytomegalovirus exposure and HLA in healthy donors. About this clone itself: Its antigen remains unknown.

Amplification used 60 Vbeta primers and 13 Jbeta primers. The data were produced by immunoSEQ multiplex PCR, yet TCRdb's version contains in-frame clones alone and is incomplete. The data contain about 140,000 clones, over 60% of them singletons. Overall study findings and caveats: Sequencing artifact likely explains a cluster of highly shared sequence variants. Most TCR sequences showed up rarely, but some public TCRs showed up in many donors. Common viral pathogens were later found to be apparently linked to several of the most significant clusters.

The V gene end was trimmed by 2 bases and the J gene end by 7 bases; junction bases not matched to a gene: 11. The CDR3 is 16 amino acids. CDR1 and CDR2 from the germline V gene are LGHNA and YNFKEQ. The J gene is TRBJ2-1, the V gene TRBV4-2; the match to TRBD2 covers 7 bases. Sequencing was performed on PBMCs. This receptor was identified in a male donor in good health and CMV-seronegative. For the CDR3, the DNA is TGTGCCAGCAGCCAATGGGGGGTTGGGACTAATAATGAGCAGTTCTTC. Amino acids: CASSQWGVGTNNEQFF.